Listed below are T cell receptor beta chains from one sample, sequenced in a study of cytomegalovirus exposure and HLA in healthy donors. Using immunoSEQ multiplex PCR, the repertoire was profiled, and TCRdb retains in-frame clones only, with some absent. The profile shows about 110,000 clones, about 80% of them singletons. The sequencing input was PBMCs. These receptors originate from a woman in her sixties in good health and CMV-seropositive. Each CDR3 is given with its conserved first and last residue. The order of the fields is D gene, V gene, J gene, clone size, CDR3 DNA, CDR3 protein. D genes are given only for firm matches. Size is stated for part of the rows, as once, few or many counts, or as a class when the clone is expanded.

D: TRBD1; V: TRBV19; J: TRBJ1-2; size: once; DNA: TGTGCCAGTAGTATTGGACAGGGGCCCTTCTATGGCTACACCTTC; CDR3: CASSIGQGPFYGYTF
D: .; V: TRBV7-9; J: TRBJ2-1; size: .; DNA: TGTGCCAGCAGCCCCCTCGTGGAGCAGTTCTTC; CDR3: CASSPLVEQFF
D: .; V: TRBV4-1; J: TRBJ1-1; size: .; DNA: TGCGCCAGCAGCCAATGGGTCTCTGGTGGAGAAGGGAACACTGAAGCTTTCTTT; CDR3: CASSQWVSGGEGNTEAFF
D: .; V: TRBV19; J: TRBJ1-5; size: few; DNA: TGTGCCAGTAGTCCGGAGGTGGTAAGCAATCAGCCCCAGCATTTT; CDR3: CASSPEVVSNQPQHF
D: .; V: TRBV9; J: TRBJ2-2; size: once; DNA: TGTGCCAGCAGCGTATCCCCTAGCGGAGGGGGGATGGGCACCGGGGAGCTGTTTTTT; CDR3: CASSVSPSGGGMGTGELFF
D: .; V: TRBV19; J: TRBJ1-5; size: .; DNA: TGTGCCAGTATGGGTCCCGACAGTAATCAGCCCCAGCATTTT; CDR3: CASMGPDSNQPQHF
D: .; V: TRBV5-1; J: TRBJ1-4; size: .; DNA: TGCGCCAGCAGCTTACAGGGAACGGGCAGGGAAAAACTGTTTTTT; CDR3: CASSLQGTGREKLFF
D: TRBD1; V: TRBV2; J: TRBJ2-5; size: .; DNA: TGTGCCAGCAGCGACAGGGAAGAGACCCAGTACTTC; CDR3: CASSDREETQYF
D: .; V: TRBV7-3; J: TRBJ1-2; size: .; DNA: TGTGCCAGCAGCTTAGACGCGGGTGAAGGCTACACCTTC; CDR3: CASSLDAGEGYTF
D: TRBD2; V: TRBV2; J: TRBJ2-1; size: .; DNA: TGTGCCAGCAGCCCCCGACTAGCCAATGAGCAGTTCTTC; CDR3: CASSPRLANEQFF
D: .; V: TRBV2; J: TRBJ2-2; size: .; DNA: TGTGCCAGCAGTGCACGACAGGCGAACACCGGGGAGCTGTTTTTT; CDR3: CASSARQANTGELFF
D: .; V: TRBV7-8; J: TRBJ1-2; size: .; DNA: TGTGCCAGCAGCCCCAGAGGCAACCCCGCCGTGGTGGGCTACACCTTC; CDR3: CASSPRGNPAVVGYTF
D: TRBD1; V: TRBV6-6; J: TRBJ1-4; size: few; DNA: TGTGCCAGCATTTCGACAGGGGGAAATGAAAAACTGTTTTTT; CDR3: CASISTGGNEKLFF
D: TRBD1; V: TRBV28; J: TRBJ1-5; size: .; DNA: TGTGCCAGCAGTCCATCTCCCCCGACAGGGTATAGCAATCAGCCCCAGCATTTT; CDR3: CASSPSPPTGYSNQPQHF
D: TRBD2; V: TRBV5-1; J: TRBJ2-7; size: once; DNA: TGCGCCAGCAGCTTGAGGGGTTCAGCGGGAGTCGAGCAGTACTTC; CDR3: CASSLRGSAGVEQYF
D: .; V: TRBV19; J: TRBJ2-5; size: .; DNA: TGTGCCAGTAGTATCACGGGATTGGGAGAGACCCAGTACTTC; CDR3: CASSITGLGETQYF